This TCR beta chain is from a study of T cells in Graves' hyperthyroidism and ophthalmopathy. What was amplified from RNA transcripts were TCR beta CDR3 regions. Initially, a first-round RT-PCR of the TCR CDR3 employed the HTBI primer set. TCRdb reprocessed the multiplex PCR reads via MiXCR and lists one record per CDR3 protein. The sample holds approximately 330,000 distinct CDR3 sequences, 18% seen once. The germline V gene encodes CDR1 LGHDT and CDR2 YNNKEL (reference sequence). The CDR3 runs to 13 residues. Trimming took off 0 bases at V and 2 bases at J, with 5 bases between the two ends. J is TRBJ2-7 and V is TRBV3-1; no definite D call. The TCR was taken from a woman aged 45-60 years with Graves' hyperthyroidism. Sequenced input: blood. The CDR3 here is CASSQEGPYEQYF. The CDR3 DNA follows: TGTGCCAGCAGCCAAGAGGGCCCCTACGAGCAGTACTTC.